The present TCR beta chain was sequenced within a study of graft-versus-host responses after intestinal transplantation. A word on this clone: Its antigen is as yet unknown.

TCRdb keeps only in-frame clones here, not all; method: immunoSEQ multiplex PCR. The data contain approximately 90,000 clones, about nine tenths of them singletons. V was shortened by 7 bases and J by 5 bases, with 14 bases between the two germline ends. The length of the CDR3 is 13 residues. Looked up from germline, CDR1 is MDHEN and CDR2 is SYDVKM. The input for sequencing was unstimulated CD4+ T cells sorted from spleen or lymph node cells, taken before transplant. The sequence came from a human donor who was the organ donor for an intestinal transplant. The chain employs TRBV28 and TRBJ1-2; D unresolved. The CDR3 sequence: CASTLPGGYGYTF. CDR3 in DNA: TGTGCCAGCACGCTTCCAGGTGGATATGGCTACACCTTC.